This TCR beta chain is drawn from a study of neurological immune-mediated disorders. Using its own MiXCR run on the 5' RACE reads, TCRdb lists one record per CDR3 protein. The sample holds over 55,000 distinct CDR3 sequences; less than 10% are singletons and the top ten take under 15%. There are a few counts of this clonotype. Time point noted: longitudinal time-point 2. CDR3 length: 15 residues. V lost 6 bases to trimming and J lost 0 bases, with 15 bases between them. Germline CDR1 is DFQATT and CDR2 is SNEGSKA (reference sequence). This chain joins TRBV20-1 and TRBJ2-1, with a tentative D call TRBD2 (6 bases). This TCR was recovered from a man aged 30 to 39 in good health. Sequencing was performed on PBMCs. As DNA, the CDR3 is TGCAGTGCATCTCGGGGGTGGAGCTCCTACAATGAGCAGTTCTTC. Encoded protein: CSASRGWSSYNEQFF.